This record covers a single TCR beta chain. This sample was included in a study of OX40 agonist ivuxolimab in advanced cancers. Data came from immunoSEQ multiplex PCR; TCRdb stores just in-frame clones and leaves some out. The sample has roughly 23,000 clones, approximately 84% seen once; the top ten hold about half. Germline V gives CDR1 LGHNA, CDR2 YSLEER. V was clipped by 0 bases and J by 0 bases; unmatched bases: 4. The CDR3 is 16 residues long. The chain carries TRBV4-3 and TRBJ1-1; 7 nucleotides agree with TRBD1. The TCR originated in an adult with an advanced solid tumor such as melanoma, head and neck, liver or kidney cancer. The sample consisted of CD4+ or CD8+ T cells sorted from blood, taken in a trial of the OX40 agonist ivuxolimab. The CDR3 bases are TGCGCCAGCAGCCAAGATTGGAGGGGGCTGAACACTGAAGCTTTCTTT. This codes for CASSQDWRGLNTEAFF.